A single sample gave rise to the 8 T cell receptor beta chains below, sequenced in a study of OX40 agonist ivuxolimab in advanced cancers. The table came from immunoSEQ multiplex PCR; TCRdb's copy has only in-frame clones and leaves some out. This sample has approximately 74,000 clones; 90% to 95% occur once, and the top ten carry under 7.5%. The source was CD4+ or CD8+ T cells sorted from blood, collected in a trial of the OX40 agonist ivuxolimab. Source of these receptors: an adult with an advanced solid tumor such as melanoma, head and neck, liver or kidney cancer.

The rearrangement joins TRBV4-3 to TRBJ2-2; possible D gene TRBD1, 6 bases. CDR3 length: 15 residues. V was shortened by 1 base and J by 6 bases, with 12 bases between the two germline ends. Per the germline V gene, CDR1 is LGHNA and CDR2 is YSLEER. CDR3 bases: TGCGCCAGCAGCCAAGTGGTGGGGGCCCCCGGGGAGCTGTTTTTT. Residues: CASSQVVGAPGELFF.

The genes are TRBV6-1 and TRBJ2-4; TRBD1 matches 7 bases. Trimming removed 3 bases from V and 1 base from J; junction bases left unmatched: 6. The CDR3 has 16 amino acids. Germline V gene data show CDR1 as MNHNS and CDR2 as SASEGT. The CDR3 region is CASSEGSQGAKNIQYF. The CDR3 nucleotides read TGTGCCAGCAGTGAGGGGTCACAGGGGGCCAAAAACATTCAGTACTTC.

The gene calls are TRBV6-1 and TRBJ1-5, with 11 bases that match TRBD1. CDR1 and CDR2 from the germline V gene are MNHNS and SASEGT. J was trimmed by 2 bases and V by 3 bases; bases with no gene match: 3. This CDR3 is 16 amino acids long. In DNA, the CDR3 is TGTGCCAGCAGTGATGGGACAGGGGGAGGCAATCAGCCCCAGCATTTT. Residues: CASSDGTGGGNQPQHF.

The chain is built from TRBV5-6 and TRBJ2-7; 7 nucleotides line up with TRBD2. The CDR3 spans 14 residues. CDR1 and CDR2 (germline): SGHDT, YYEEEE. V gave up 4 bases and J gave up 3 bases; unmatched junction bases: 7. CDR3: CASSRGLVIYEQYF. CDR3 bases: TGTGCCAGCAGCCGTGGACTAGTAATCTACGAGCAGTACTTC.

The chain uses TRBV19 and TRBJ2-2; D is uncertain. Deletions cut 1 base from V and 1 base from J, with 4 bases between. This CDR3 is built from 14 residues. CDR1 LNHDA and CDR2 SQIVND come from the germline V gene (reference sequence). DNA of the CDR3: TGTGCCAGTAGTATAGTTGGGAACACCGGGGAGCTGTTTTTT. Translating gives CASSIVGNTGELFF.

The chain is built from TRBV4-3 and TRBJ2-5; the D gene is possibly TRBD2 (7 bases). CDR3 length: 15 residues. In germline, CDR1 is LGHNA, CDR2 YSLEER. The V end was cut by 3 bases, the J end by 5 bases, with 16 bases between. DNA of the CDR3: TGCGCCAGCAGCCAGTGGGGGGGGCGCGGGGAGACCCAGTACTTC. Its translation is CASSQWGGRGETQYF.

The rearrangement links TRBV14 to TRBJ2-5; tentatively, D is TRBD2 (6 bases). The CDR3 has 11 residues. The germline V and J ends were trimmed by 8 bases and 12 bases, with 16 bases remaining between them. CDR1 and CDR2 (germline): SGHDN, FVKESK. CDR3 sequence reads: CASEGSGLKYF. The CDR3 region has the DNA TGTGCCAGCGAGGGCTCGGGACTGAAGTACTTC.

This clone was detected only once. Relative to the germline gene, one junction end is altered; a read error may explain this. V and J are TRBV7-7 and TRBJ2-2; TRBD2 aligns across 11 bases. The CDR3 sequence is 16 residues long. Germline V gives CDR1 SSHAT, CDR2 FNYEAQ (reference sequence). In DNA form, the CDR3 reads TGTGCTAGCAGCTCGGGACTAGCGGTAAACACCGGGGAGCTGTTTTTT. Protein sequence: CASSSGLAVNTGELFF.